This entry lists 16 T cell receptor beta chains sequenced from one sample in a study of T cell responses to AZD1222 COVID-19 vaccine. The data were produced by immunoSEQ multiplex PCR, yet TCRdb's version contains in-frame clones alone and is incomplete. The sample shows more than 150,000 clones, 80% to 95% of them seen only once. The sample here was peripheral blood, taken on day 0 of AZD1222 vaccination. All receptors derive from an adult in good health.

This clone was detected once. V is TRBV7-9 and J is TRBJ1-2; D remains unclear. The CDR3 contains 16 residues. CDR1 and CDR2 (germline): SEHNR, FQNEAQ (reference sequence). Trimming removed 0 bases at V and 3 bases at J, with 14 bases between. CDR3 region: CASSLAIRLEDYGYTF. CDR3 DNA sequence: TGTGCCAGCAGCTTAGCGATCAGGCTTGAGGACTATGGCTACACCTTC.

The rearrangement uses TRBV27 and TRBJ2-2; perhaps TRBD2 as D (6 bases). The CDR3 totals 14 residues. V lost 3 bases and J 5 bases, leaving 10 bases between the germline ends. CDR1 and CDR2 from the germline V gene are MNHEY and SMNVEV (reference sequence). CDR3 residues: CASSLGGRTGELFF. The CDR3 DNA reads TGTGCCAGCAGTTTGGGGGGACGGACCGGGGAGCTGTTTTTT.

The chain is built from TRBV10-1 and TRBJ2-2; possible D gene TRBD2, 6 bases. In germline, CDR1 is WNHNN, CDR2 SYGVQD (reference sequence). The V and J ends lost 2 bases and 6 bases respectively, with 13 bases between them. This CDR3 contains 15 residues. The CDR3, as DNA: TGCGCCAGCAGTGAGGCCGGGAGCCGAGCCGGGGAGCTGTTTTTT. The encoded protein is CASSEAGSRAGELFF.

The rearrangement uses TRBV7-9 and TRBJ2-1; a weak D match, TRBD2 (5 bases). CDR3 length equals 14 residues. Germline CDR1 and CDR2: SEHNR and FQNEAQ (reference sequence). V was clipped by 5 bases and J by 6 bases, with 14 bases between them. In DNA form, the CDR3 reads TGTGCCAGCAGCACCCGTCTAGCCCCCAATGAGCAGTTCTTC. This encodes CASSTRLAPNEQFF.

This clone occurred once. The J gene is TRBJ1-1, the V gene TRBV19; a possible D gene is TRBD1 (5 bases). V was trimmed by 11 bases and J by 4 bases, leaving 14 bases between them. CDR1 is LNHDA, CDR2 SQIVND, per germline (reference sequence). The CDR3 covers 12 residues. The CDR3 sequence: CAGDPCGTEAFF. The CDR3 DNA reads TGTGCCGGGGACCCTTGTGGCACTGAAGCTTTCTTT.

CDR3 loop: CATSDLDRVSGYTF. The CDR3 DNA is TGTGCCACCAGTGATTTGGACAGGGTCTCTGGCTACACCTTC. J is TRBJ1-2 and V is TRBV24-1, with 7 bases fitting TRBD1. After removal of 0 bases from V and 7 bases from J, the junction contained 4 bases not matched to a gene. The CDR3 is 14 amino acids. Germline CDR1 reads KGHDR; CDR2 reads SFDVKD.

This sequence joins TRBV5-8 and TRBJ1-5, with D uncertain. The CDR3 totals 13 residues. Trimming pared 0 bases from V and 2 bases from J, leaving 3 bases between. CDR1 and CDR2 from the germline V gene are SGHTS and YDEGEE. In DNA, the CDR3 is TGTGCCAGCAGCTTGGACGGCAATCAGCCCCAGCATTTT. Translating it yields CASSLDGNQPQHF.

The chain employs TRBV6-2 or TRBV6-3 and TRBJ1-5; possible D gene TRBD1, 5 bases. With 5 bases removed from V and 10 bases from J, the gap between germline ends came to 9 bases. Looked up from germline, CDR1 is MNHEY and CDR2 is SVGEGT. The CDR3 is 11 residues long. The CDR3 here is CASSHGGPQHF. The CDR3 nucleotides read TGTGCCAGCAGTCATGGGGGACCCCAGCATTTT.

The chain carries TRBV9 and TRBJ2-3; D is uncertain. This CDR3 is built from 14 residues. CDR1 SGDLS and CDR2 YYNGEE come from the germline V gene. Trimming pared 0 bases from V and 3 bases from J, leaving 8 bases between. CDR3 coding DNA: TGTGCCAGCAGCGTAGGCCGGTTGACAGATACGCAGTATTTT. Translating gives CASSVGRLTDTQYF.

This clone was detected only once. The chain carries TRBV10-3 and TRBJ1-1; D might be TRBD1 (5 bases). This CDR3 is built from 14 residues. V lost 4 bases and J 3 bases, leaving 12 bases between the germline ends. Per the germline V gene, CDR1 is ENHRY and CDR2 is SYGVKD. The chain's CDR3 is CAISGQGGYTEAFF. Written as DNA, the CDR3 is TGTGCCATCAGTGGGCAGGGCGGGTACACTGAAGCTTTCTTT.

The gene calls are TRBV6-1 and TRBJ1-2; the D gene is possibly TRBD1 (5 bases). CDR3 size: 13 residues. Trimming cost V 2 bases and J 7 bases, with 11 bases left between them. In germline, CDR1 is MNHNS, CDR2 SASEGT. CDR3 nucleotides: TGTGCCAGCAGTGAACGTAGACAGCGTGGCTACACCTTC. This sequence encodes CASSERRQRGYTF.

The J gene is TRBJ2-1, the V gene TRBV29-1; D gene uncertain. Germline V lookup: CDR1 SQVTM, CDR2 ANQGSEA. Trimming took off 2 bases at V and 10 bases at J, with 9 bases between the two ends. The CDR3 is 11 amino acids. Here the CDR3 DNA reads TGCAGCGTTGAATGGGTCGGCGAGCAGTTCTTC. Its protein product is CSVEWVGEQFF.

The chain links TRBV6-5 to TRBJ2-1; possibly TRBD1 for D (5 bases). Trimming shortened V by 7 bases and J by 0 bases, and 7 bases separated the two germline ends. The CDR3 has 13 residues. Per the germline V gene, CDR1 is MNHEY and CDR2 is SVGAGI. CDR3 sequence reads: CASTGSSYNEQFF. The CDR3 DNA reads TGTGCCAGCACAGGGTCCTCCTACAATGAGCAGTTCTTC.

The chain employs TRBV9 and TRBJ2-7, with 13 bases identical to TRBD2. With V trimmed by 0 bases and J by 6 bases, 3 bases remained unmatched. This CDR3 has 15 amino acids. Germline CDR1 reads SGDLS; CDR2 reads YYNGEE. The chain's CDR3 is CASSVGTSGSSEQYF. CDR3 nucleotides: TGTGCCAGCAGCGTAGGGACTAGCGGGAGTTCCGAGCAGTACTTC.

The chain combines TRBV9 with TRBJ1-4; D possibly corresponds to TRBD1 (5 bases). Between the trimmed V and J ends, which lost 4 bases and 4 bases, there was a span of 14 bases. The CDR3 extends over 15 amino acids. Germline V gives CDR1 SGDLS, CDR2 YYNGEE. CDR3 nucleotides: TGTGCCAGCAGCCGCAGGGAGGGGAGTAATGAAAAACTGTTTTTT. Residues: CASSRREGSNEKLFF.

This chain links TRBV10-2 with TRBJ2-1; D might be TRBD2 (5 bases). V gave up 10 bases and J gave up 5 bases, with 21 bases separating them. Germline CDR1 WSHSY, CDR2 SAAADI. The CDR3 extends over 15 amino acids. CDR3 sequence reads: CATQPGEQSNNEQFF. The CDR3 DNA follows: TGCGCCACCCAACCCGGGGAGCAAAGTAACAATGAGCAGTTCTTC.